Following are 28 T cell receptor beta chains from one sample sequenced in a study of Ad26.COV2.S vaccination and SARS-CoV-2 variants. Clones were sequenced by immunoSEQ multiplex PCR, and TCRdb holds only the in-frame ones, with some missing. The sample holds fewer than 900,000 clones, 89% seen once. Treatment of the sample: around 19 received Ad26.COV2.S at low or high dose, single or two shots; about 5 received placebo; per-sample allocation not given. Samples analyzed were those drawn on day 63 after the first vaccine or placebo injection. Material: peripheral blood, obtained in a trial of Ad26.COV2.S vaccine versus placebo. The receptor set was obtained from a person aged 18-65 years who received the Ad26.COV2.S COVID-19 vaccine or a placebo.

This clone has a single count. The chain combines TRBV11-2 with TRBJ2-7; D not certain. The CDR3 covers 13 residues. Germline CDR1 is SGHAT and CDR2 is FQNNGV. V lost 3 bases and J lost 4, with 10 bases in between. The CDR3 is CASSFRVIYEQYF. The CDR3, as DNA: TGTGCCAGCAGCTTTCGTGTAATTTACGAGCAGTACTTC.

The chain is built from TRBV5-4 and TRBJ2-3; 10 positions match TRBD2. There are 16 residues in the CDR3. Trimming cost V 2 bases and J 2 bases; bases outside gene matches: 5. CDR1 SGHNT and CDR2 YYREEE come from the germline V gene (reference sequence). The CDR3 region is CASSFLAGVLTDTQYF. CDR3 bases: TGTGCCAGCAGCTTCCTAGCGGGAGTCCTCACAGATACGCAGTATTTT.

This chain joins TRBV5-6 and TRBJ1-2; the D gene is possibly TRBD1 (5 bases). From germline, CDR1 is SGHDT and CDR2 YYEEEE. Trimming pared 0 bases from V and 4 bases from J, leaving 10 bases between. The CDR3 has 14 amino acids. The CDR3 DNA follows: TGTGCCAGCAGCTTGGGGGGCCTCCTCTATGGCTACACCTTC. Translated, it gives CASSLGGLLYGYTF.

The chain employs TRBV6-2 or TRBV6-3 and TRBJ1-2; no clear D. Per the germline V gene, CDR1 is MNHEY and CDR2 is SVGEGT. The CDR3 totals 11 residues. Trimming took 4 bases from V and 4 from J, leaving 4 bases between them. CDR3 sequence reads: CASSWGYGYTF. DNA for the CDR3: TGTGCCAGCAGTTGGGGCTATGGCTACACCTTC.

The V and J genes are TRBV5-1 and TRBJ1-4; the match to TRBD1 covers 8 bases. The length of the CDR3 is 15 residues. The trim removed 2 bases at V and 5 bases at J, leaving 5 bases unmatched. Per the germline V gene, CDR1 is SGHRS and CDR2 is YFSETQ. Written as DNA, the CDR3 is TGCGCCAGCAGCTTTGGGACAGGTTTAAATGAAAAACTGTTTTTT. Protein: CASSFGTGLNEKLFF.

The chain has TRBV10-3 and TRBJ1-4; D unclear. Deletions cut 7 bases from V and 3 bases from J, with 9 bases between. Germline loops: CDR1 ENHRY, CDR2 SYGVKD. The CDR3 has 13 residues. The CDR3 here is CAITGRPNEKLFF. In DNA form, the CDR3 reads TGTGCCATCACCGGACGGCCTAATGAAAAACTGTTTTTT.

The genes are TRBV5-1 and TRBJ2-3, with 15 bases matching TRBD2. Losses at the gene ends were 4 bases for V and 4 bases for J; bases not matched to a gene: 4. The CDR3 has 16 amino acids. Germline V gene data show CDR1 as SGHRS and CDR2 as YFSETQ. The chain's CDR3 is CASSTGLAGGSDTQYF. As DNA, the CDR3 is TGCGCCAGCAGCACGGGACTAGCGGGAGGATCAGATACGCAGTATTTT.

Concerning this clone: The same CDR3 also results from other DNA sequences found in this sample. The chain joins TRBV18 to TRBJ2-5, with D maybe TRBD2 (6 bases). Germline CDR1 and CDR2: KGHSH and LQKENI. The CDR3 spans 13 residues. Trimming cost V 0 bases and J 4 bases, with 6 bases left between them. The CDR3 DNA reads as TGTGCCAGCTCACCACCGGGAGGAGAGACCCAGTACTTC. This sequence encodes CASSPPGGETQYF.

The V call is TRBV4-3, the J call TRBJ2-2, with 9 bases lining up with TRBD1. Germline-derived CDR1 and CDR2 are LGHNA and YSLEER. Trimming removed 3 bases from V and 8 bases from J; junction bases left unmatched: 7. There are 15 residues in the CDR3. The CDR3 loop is CASSQAVQGAGELFF. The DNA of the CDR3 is TGCGCCAGCAGCCAGGCCGTACAGGGGGCGGGGGAGCTGTTTTTT.

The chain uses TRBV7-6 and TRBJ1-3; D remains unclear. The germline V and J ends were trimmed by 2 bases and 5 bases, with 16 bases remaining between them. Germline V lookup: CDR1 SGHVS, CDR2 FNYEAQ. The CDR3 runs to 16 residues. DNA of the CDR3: TGTGCCAGCAGCTTAAATTCCCCGGTACAGAGAAACACCATATATTTT. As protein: CASSLNSPVQRNTIYF.

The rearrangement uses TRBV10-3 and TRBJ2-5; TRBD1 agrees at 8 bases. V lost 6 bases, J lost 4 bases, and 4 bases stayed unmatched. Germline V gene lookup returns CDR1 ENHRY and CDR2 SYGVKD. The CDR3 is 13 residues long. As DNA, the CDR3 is TGTGCCATCAGCCAAGGACAGGGAGAGACCCAGTACTTC. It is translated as CAISQGQGETQYF.

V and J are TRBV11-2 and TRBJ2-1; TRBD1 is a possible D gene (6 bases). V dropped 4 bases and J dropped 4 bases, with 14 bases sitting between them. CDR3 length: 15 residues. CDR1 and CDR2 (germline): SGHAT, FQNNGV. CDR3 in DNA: TGTGCCAGCAGCTACACTACAGGGTATTACAATGAGCAGTTCTTC. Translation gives CASSYTTGYYNEQFF.

CDR3 nucleotide sequence: TGTGCCAGCAGTCGAGGGACTAGCGGAAGGAATGAGCAGTTCTTC. Translation: CASSRGTSGRNEQFF. This sequence joins TRBV27 and TRBJ2-1; 11 bases are shared with TRBD2. CDR3 length: 15 residues. Per the germline V gene, CDR1 is MNHEY and CDR2 is SMNVEV (reference sequence). J lost 7 bases, V lost 5 bases, and 7 bases had no gene match.

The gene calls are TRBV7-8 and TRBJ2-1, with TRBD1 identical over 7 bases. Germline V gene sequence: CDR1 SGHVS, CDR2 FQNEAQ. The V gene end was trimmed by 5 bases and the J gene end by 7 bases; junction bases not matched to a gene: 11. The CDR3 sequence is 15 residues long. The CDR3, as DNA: TGTGCCAGCAGCCGTCTAACAGGGGTCGGTAATGAGCAGTTCTTC. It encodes CASSRLTGVGNEQFF. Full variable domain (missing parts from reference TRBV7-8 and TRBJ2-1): GAGVSQSPRYKVAKRGQDVALRCDPISGHVSLFWYQQALGQGPEFLTYFQNEAQLDKSGLPSDRFFAERPEGSVSTLKIQRTQQEDSAVYLCASSRLTGVGNEQFFGPGTRLTVL.

CDR3 region: CASSPYFLATSTGELFF. The CDR3 nucleotides are TGTGCCAGCAGCCCCTACTTTCTAGCGACCTCCACCGGGGAGCTGTTTTTT. V and J are TRBV7-2 and TRBJ2-2; D is perhaps TRBD2 (6 bases). The CDR3 runs 17 residues. With 5 bases removed from V and 4 bases from J, the gap between germline ends came to 20 bases. The germline V gene encodes CDR1 SGHTA and CDR2 FQGNSA.

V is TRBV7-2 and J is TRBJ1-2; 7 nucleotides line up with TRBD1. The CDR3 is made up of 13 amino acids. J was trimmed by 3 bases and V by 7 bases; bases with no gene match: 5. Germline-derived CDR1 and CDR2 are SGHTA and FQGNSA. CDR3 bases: TGTGCCAGCAACCTAGGGGGCGACTATGGCTACACCTTC. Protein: CASNLGGDYGYTF.

The CDR3 region is CASSSPDRANYGYTF. DNA of the CDR3: TGTGCCAGCAGCTCCCCGGACAGAGCTAACTATGGCTACACCTTC. This sequence joins TRBV5-5 and TRBJ1-2, with a possible D match to TRBD1 (6 bases). This CDR3 is 15 amino acids long. Trimming shortened V by 3 bases and J by 0 bases, and 12 bases separated the two germline ends. Germline lookup yields CDR1 SGHKS and CDR2 YYEKEE (reference sequence).

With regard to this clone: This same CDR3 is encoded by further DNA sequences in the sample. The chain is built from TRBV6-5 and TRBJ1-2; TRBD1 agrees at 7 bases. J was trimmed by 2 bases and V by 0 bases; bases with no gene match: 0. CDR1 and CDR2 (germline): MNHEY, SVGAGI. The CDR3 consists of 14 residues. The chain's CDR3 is CASSYSRGNYGYTF. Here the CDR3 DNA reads TGTGCCAGCAGTTACTCCAGGGGGAACTATGGCTACACCTTC.

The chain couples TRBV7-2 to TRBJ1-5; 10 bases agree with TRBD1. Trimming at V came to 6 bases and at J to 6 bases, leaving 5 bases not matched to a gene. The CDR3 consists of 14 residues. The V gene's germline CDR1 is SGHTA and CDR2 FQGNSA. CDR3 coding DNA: TGTGCCAGCAGTCTGGACAGGGGGAGTCAGCCCCAGCATTTT. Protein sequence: CASSLDRGSQPQHF.

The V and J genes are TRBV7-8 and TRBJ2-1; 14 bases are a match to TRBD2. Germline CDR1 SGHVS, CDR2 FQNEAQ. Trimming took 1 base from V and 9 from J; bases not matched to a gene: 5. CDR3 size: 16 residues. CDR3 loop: CASSLEGLAGVFEQFF. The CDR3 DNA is TGTGCCAGCAGCTTAGAGGGACTAGCGGGAGTCTTTGAGCAGTTCTTC.

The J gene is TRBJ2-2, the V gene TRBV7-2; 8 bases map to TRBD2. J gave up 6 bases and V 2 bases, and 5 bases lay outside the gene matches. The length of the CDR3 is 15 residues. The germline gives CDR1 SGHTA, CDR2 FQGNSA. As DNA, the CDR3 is TGTGCCAGCAGCTTATATAACGGGGGGGCCGGGGAGCTGTTTTTT. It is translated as CASSLYNGGAGELFF.

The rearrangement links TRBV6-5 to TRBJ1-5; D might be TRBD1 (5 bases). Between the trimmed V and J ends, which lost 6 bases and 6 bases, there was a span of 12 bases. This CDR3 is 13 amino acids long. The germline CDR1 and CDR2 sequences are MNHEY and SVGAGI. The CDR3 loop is CASRAGWGQPQHF. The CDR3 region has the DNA TGTGCCAGCAGGGCAGGGTGGGGTCAGCCCCAGCATTTT.

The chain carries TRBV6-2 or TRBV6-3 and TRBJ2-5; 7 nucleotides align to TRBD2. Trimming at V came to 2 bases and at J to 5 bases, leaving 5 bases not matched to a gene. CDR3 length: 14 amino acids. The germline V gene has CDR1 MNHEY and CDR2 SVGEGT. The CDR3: CASSYREGRETQYF. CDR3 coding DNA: TGTGCCAGCAGTTACAGGGAGGGGCGGGAGACCCAGTACTTC.

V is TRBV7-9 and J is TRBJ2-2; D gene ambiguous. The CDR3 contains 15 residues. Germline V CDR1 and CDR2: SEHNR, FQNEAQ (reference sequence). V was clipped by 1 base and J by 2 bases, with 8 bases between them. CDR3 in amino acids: CASSLGQTNTGELFF. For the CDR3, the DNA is TGTGCCAGCAGCTTAGGACAAACCAACACCGGGGAGCTGTTTTTT.

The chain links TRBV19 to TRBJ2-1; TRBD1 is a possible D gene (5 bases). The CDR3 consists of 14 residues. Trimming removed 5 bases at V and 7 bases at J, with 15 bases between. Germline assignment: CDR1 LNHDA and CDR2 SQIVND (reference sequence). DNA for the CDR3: TGTGCCAGTAGTCGGCAGGGTGTTGCGAATGAGCAGTTCTTC. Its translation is CASSRQGVANEQFF.

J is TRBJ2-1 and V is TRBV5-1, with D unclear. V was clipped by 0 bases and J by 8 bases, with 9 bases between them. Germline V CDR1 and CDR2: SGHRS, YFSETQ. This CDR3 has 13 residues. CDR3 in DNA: TGCGCCAGCAGCTTGGTCCGGATGGATGAGCAGTTCTTC. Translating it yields CASSLVRMDEQFF.

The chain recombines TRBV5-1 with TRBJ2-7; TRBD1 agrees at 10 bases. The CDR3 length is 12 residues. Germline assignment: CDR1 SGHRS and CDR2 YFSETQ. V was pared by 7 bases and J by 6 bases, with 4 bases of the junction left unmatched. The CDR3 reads CASSDRGREQYF. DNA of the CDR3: TGCGCCAGCTCCGACAGGGGGCGCGAGCAGTACTTC.

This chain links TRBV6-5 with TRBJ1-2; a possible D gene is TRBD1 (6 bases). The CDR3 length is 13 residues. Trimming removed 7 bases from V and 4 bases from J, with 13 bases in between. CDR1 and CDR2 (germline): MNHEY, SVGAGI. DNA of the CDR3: TGTGCCAGCATAGAGGACAGTCCCTATGGCTACACCTTC. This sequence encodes CASIEDSPYGYTF.